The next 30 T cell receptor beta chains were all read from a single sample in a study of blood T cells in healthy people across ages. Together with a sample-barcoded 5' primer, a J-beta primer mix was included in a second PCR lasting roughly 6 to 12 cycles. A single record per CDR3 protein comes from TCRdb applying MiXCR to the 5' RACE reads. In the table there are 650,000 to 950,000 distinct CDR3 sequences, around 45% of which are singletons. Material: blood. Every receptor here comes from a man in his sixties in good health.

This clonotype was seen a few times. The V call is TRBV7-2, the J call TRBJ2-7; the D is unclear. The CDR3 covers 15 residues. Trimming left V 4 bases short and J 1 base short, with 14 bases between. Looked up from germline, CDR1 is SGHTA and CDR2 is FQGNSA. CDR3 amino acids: CASSSRARASYEQYF. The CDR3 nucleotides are TGTGCCAGCAGCTCCCGGGCACGGGCATCCTACGAGCAGTACTTC.

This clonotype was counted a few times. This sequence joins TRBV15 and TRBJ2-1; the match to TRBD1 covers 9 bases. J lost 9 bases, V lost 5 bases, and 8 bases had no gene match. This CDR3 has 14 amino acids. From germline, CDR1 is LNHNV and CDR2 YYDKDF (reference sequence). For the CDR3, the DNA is TGTGCCACCAGCCGAAGACAGGGGGGGCGTGAGCAGTTCTTC. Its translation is CATSRRQGGREQFF.

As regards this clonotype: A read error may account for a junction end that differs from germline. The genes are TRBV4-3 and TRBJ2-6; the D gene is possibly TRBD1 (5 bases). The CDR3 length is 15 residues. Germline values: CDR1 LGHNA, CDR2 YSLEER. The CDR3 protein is CASSIGFSGANVLTF. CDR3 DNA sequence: TGCGCCAGCAGCATCGGGTTCTCTGGGGCCAACGTCCTAACTTTC.

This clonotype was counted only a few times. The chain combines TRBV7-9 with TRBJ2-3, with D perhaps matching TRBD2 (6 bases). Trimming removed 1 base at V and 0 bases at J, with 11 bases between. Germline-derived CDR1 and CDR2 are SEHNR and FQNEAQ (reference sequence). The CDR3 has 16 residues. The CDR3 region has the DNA TGTGCCAGCAGCTTAGGTTCTGCGGGGAGCACAGATACGCAGTATTTT. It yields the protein CASSLGSAGSTDTQYF.

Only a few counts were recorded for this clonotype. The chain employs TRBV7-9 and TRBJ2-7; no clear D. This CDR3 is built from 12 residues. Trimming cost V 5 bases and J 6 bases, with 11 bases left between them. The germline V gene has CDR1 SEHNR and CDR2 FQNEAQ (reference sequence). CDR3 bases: TGTGCCAGCAGCCGAGACCTCGGCGAGCAGTACTTC. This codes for CASSRDLGEQYF.

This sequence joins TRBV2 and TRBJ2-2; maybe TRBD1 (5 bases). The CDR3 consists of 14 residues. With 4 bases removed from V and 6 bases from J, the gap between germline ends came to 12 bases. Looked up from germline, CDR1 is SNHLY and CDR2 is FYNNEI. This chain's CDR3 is CASSVTGSPGELFF. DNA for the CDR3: TGTGCCAGCAGTGTTACAGGTTCTCCCGGGGAGCTGTTTTTT. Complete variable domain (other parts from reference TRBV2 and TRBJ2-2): EPEVTQTPSHQVTQMGQEVILRCVPISNHLYFYWYRQILGQKVEFLVSFYNNEISEKSEIFDDQFSVERPDGSNFTLKIRSTKLEDSAMYFCASSVTGSPGELFFGEGSRLTVL.

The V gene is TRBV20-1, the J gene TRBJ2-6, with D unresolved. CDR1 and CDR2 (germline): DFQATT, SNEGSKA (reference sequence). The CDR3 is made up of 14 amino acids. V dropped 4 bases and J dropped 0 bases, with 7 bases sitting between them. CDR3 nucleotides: TGCAGTGCTAAGGATCTCTCTGGGGCCAACGTCCTGACTTTC. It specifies CSAKDLSGANVLTF.

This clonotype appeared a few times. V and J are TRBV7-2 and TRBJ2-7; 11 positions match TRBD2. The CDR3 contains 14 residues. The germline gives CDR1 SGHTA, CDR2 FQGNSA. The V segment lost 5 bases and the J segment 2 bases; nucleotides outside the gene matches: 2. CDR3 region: CASSVSGGAYEQYF. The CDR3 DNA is TGTGCCAGCAGCGTTAGCGGGGGGGCCTACGAGCAGTACTTC.

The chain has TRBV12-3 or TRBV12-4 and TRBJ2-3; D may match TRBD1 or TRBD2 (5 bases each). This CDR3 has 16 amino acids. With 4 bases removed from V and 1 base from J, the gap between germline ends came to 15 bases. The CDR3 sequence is CASSSGTGTGTDTQYF. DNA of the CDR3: TGTGCCAGCAGTTCTGGGACCGGGACCGGCACAGATACGCAGTATTTT.

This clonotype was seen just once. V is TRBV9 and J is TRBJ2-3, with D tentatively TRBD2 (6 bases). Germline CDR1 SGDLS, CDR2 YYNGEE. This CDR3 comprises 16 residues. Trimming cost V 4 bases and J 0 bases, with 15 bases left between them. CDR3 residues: CASSPQGGTSTDTQYF. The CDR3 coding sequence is TGTGCCAGCAGCCCCCAAGGCGGGACGAGCACAGATACGCAGTATTTT.

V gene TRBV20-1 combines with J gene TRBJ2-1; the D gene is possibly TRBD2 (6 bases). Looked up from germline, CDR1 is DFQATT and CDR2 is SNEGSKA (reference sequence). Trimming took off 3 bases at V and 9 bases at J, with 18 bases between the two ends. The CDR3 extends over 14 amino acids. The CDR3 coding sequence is TGCAGTGCTAGGGTCGCTAGCGCGGAGACTGAGCAGTTCTTC. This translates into CSARVASAETEQFF.

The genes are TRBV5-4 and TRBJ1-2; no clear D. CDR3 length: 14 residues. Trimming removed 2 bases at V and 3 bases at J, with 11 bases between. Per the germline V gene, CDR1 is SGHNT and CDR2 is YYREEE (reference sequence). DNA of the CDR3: TGTGCCAGCAGCTTATCGACACATGACTATGGCTACACCTTC. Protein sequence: CASSLSTHDYGYTF.

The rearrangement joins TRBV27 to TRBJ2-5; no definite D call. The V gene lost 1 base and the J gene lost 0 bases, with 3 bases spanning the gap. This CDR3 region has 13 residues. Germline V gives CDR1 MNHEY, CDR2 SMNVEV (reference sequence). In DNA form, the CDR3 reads TGTGCCAGCAGTTTATACTACCAAGAGACCCAGTACTTC. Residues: CASSLYYQETQYF.

The CDR3 coding sequence is TGCGCCAGCAGCCAAGATGGGGGGATCTCCTACGAGCAGTACTTC. Translating it yields CASSQDGGISYEQYF. The chain links TRBV4-3 to TRBJ2-7; tentatively, D is TRBD2 (6 bases). This CDR3 is 15 amino acids long. Germline V gene data show CDR1 as LGHNA and CDR2 as YSLEER. Trimming removed 0 bases from V and 0 bases from J, with 9 bases in between.

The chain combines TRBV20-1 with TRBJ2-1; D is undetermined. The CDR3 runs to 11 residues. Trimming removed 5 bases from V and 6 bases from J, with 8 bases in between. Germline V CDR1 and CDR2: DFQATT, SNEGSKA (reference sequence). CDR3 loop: CSAGQSNEQFF. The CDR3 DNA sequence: TGCAGTGCTGGGCAGAGCAATGAGCAGTTCTTC.

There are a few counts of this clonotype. The CDR3 DNA is TGTGCCAGCCGAATAGCGGGGGACTACAATGAGCAGTTCTTC. Its protein is CASRIAGDYNEQFF. The V gene is TRBV6-2 or TRBV6-3, the J gene TRBJ2-1; 9 nucleotides match TRBD2. The CDR3 sequence is 14 residues long. The trim removed 8 bases at V and 3 bases at J, leaving 5 bases unmatched. The V gene's germline CDR1 is MNHEY and CDR2 SVGEGT.

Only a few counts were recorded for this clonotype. The DNA for the CDR3 is TGTGCCAGCACGCGGGGGACCTCCTACGAGCAGTACTTC. It is translated as CASTRGTSYEQYF. V usage is TRBV5-5 and J usage is TRBJ2-7, with TRBD2 matching over 7 bases. CDR3 length: 13 residues. Looked up from germline, CDR1 is SGHKS and CDR2 is YYEKEE (reference sequence). Trimming cost V 6 bases and J 0 bases; bases outside gene matches: 3.

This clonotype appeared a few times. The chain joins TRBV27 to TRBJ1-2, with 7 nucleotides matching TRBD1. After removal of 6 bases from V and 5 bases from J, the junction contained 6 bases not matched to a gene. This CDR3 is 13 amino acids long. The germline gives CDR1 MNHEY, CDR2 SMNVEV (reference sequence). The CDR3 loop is CASRPTGLYGYTF. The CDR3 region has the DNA TGTGCCAGCAGACCGACAGGGCTGTATGGCTACACCTTC.

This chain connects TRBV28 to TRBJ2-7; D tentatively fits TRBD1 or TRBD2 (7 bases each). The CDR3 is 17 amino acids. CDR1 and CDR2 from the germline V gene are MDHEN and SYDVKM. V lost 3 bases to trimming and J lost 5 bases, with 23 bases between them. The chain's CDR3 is CASSFTPGARGTNEQYF. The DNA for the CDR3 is TGTGCCAGCAGTTTTACTCCTGGGGCCAGGGGGACTAACGAGCAGTACTTC.

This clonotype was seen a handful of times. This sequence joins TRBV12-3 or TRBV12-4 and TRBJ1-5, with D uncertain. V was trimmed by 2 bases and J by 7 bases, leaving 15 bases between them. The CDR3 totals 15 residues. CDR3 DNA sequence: TGTGCCAGCAGTTTAATTTTTAAGGATCACCAGCCCCAGCATTTT. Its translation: CASSLIFKDHQPQHF.

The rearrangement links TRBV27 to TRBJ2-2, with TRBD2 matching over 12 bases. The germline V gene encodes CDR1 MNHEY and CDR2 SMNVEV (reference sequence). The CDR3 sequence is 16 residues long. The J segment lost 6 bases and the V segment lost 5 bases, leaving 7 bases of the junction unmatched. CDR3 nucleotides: TGTGCCAGCAGTGCGACTAGCGGGGGTCCCTCCGGGGAGCTGTTTTTT. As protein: CASSATSGGPSGELFF.

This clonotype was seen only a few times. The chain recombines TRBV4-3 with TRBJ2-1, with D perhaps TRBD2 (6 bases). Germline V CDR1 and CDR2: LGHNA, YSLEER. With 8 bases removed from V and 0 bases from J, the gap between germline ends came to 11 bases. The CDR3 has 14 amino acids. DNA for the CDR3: TGCGCCAGCGGACTACAGGTCTCCTACAATGAGCAGTTCTTC. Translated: CASGLQVSYNEQFF.

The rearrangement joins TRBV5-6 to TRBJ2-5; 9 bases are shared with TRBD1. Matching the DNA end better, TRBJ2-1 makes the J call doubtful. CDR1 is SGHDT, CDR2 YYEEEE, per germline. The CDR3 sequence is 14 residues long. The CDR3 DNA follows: TGTGCCAGCAGTTACGGACAGGGGCAAGAGACCCAGTTCTTC. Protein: CASSYGQGQETQFF.

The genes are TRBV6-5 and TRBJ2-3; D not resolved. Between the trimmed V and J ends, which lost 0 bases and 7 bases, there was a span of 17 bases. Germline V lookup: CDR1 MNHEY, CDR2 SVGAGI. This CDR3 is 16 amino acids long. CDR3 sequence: CASSYSSSLKVNTQYF. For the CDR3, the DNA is TGTGCCAGCAGTTACTCGAGCTCACTCAAGGTCAATACGCAGTATTTT.

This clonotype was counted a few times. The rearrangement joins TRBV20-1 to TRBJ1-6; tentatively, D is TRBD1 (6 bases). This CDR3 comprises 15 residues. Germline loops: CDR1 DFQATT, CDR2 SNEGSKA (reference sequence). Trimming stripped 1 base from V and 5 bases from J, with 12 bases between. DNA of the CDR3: TGCAGTGCTAGAGGGACAGCGAGAGATAATTCACCCCTCCACTTT. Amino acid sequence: CSARGTARDNSPLHF.

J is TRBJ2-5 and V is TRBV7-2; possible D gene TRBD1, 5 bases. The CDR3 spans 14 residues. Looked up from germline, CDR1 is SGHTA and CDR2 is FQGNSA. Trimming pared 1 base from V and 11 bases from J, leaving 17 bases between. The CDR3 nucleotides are TGTGCCAGCAGCTTAGGGGGCAGTATTATTGAGCAGTACTTC. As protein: CASSLGGSIIEQYF.

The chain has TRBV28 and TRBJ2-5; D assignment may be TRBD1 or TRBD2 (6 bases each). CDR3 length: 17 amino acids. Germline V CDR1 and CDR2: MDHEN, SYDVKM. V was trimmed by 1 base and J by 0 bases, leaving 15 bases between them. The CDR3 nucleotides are TGTGCCAGCAGTTTATACAGGGAGGTGGGCGACCAAGAGACCCAGTACTTC. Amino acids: CASSLYREVGDQETQYF. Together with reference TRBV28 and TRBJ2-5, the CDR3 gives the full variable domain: DVKVTQSSRYLVKRTGEKVFLECVQDMDHENMFWYRQDPGLGLRLIYFSYDVKMKEKGDIPEGYSVSREKKERFSLILESASTNQTSMYLCASSLYREVGDQETQYFGPGTRLLVL.

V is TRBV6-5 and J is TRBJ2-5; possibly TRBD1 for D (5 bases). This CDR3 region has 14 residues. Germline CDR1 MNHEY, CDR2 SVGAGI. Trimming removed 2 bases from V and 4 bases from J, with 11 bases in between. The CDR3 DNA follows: TGTGCCAGCAGTTACGCAGGGCAAGGAGAGACCCAGTACTTC. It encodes CASSYAGQGETQYF.

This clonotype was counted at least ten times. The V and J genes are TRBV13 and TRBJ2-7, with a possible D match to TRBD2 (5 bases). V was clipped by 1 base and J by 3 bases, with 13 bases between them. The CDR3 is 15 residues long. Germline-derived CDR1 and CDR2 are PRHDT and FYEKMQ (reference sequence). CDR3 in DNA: TGTGCCAGCAGCTTAGTTCGCCCGGGGATCTACGAGCAGTACTTC. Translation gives CASSLVRPGIYEQYF.

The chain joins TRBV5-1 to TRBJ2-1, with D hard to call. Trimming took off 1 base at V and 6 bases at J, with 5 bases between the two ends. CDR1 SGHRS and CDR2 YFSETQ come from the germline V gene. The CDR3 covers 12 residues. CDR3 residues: CASSLTTNEQFF. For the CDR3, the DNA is TGCGCCAGCAGCTTGACTACCAATGAGCAGTTCTTC.